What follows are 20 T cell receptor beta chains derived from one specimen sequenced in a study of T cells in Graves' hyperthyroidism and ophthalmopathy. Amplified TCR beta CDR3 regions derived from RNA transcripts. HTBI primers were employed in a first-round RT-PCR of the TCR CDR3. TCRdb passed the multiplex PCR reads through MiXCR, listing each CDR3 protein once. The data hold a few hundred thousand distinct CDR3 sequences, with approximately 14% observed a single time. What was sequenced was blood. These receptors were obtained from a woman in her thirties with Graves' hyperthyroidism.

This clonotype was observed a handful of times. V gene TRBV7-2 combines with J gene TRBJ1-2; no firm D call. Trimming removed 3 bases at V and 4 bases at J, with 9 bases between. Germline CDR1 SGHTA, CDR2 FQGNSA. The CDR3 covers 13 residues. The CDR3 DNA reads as TGTGCCAGCAGCTTCGGCCACCCCTATGGCTACACCTTC. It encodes CASSFGHPYGYTF.

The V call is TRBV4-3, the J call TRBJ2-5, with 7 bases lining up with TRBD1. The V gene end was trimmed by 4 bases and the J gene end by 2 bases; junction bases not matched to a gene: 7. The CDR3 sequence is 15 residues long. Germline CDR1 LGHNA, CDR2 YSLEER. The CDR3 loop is CASSLGTVEQETQYF. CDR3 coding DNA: TGCGCCAGCAGCCTCGGGACAGTGGAACAAGAGACCCAGTACTTC.

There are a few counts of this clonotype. CDR3 sequence: CASSLAAFGGSYEQYF. The CDR3 DNA reads TGTGCCAGCAGCTTAGCCGCTTTTGGGGGCTCATACGAGCAGTACTTC. The chain recombines TRBV7-2 with TRBJ2-7, with D perhaps TRBD1 (6 bases). V shed 0 bases and J shed 4 bases, with 16 bases lying between them. The CDR3 runs 16 residues. Germline CDR1 and CDR2: SGHTA and FQGNSA.

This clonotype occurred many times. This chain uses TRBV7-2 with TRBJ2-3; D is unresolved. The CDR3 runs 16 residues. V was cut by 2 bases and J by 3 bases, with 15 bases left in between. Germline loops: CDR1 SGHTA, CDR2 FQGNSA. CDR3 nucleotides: TGTGCCAGCAGCTTAATTATTTTTGTAATAACAGATACGCAGTATTTT. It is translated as CASSLIIFVITDTQYF. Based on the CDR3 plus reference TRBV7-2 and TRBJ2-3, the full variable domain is GAGVSQSPSNKVTEKGKDVELRCDPISGHTALYWYRQSLGQGLEFLIYFQGNSAPDKSGLPSDRFSAERTGGSVSTLTIQRTQQEDSAVYLCASSLIIFVITDTQYFGPGTRLTVL.

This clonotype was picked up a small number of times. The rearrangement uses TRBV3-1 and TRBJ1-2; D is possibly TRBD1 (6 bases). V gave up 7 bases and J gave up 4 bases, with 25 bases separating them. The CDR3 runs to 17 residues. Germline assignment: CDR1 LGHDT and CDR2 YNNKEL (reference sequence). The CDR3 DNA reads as TGTGCCAGCACCTTTCGGGATCGGGGGGCAGATATCTATGGCTACACCTTC. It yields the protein CASTFRDRGADIYGYTF.

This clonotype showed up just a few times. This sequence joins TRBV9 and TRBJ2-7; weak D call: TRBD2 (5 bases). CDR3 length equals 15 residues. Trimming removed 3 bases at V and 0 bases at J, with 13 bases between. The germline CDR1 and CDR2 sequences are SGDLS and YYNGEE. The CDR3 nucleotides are TGTGCCAGCAGCGAGGGCGGGCCGAGCTCCTACGAGCAGTACTTC. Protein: CASSEGGPSSYEQYF. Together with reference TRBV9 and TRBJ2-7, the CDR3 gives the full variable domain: DSGVTQTPKHLITATGQRVTLRCSPRSGDLSVYWYQQSLDQGLQFLIQYYNGEERAKGNILERFSAQQFPDLHSELNLSSLELGDSALYFCASSEGGPSSYEQYFGPGTRLTVT.

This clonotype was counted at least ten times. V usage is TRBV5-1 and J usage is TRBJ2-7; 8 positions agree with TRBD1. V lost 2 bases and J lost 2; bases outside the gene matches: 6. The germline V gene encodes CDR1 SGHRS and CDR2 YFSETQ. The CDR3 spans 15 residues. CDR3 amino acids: CASSLPGTGTYEQYF. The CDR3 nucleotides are TGCGCCAGCAGCTTACCAGGGACAGGCACCTACGAGCAGTACTTC.

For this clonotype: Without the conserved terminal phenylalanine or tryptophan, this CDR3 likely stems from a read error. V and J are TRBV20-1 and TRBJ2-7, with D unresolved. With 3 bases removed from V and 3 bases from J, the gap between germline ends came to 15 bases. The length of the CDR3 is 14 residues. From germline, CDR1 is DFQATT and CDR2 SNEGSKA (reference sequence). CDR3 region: CSASSGREVYEQYL. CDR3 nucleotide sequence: TGCAGTGCTAGTTCCGGCAGAGAGGTCTACGAGCAGTACCTC.

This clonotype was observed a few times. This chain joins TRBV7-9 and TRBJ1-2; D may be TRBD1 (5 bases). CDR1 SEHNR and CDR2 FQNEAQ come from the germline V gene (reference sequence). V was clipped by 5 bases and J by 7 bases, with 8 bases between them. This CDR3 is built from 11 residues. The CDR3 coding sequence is TGTGCCAGCAGCGGCGGGGCTGGCTACACCTTC. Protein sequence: CASSGGAGYTF.

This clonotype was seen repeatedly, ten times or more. In nucleotides, the CDR3 is TGCAGTGCTAGAAGACAGGGTTCGCGAAATGAGCAGTTCTTC. Translated, it gives CSARRQGSRNEQFF. V gene TRBV20-1 combines with J gene TRBJ2-1; 7 positions agree with TRBD1. Per germline, CDR1 DFQATT and CDR2 SNEGSKA (reference sequence). J lost 7 bases, V lost 2 bases, and 8 bases had no gene match. The CDR3 has 14 amino acids.

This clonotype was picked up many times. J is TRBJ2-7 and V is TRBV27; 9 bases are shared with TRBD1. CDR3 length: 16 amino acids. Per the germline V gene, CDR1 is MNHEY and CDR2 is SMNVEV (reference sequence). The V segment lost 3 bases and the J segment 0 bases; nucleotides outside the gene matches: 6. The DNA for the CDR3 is TGTGCCAGCAGTTTCGGGTGGGACAGGGCCTCCTACGAGCAGTACTTC. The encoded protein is CASSFGWDRASYEQYF.

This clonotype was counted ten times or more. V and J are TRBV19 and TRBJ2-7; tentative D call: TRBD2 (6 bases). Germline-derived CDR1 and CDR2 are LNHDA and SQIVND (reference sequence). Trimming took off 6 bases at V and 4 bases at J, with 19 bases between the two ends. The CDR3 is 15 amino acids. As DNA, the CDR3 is TGTGCCAGTAGCGCCGCGTGGAGGGCACAATACGAGCAGTACTTC. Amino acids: CASSAAWRAQYEQYF.

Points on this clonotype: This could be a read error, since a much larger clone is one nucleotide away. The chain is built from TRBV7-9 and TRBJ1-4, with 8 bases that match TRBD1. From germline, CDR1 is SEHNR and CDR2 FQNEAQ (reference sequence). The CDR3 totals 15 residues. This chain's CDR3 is CANSSQGATNEKLFF. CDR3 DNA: TGTGCCAACAGCTCCCAGGGGGCGACTAATGAAAAACTGTTTTTT.

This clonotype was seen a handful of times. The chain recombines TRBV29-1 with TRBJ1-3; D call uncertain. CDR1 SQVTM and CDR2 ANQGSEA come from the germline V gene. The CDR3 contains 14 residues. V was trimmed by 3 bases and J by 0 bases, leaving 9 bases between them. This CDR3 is CSVDAGNSGNTIYF. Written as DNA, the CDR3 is TGCAGCGTTGATGCAGGAAACTCTGGAAACACCATATATTTT.

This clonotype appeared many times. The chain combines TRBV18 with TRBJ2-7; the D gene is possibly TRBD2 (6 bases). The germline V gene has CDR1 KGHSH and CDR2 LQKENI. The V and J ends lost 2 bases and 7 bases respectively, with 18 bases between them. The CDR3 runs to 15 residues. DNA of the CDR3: TGTGCCAGCTCACCAGTGCCGGGAGAAAGTGGTGAGCAGTACTTC. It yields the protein CASSPVPGESGEQYF.

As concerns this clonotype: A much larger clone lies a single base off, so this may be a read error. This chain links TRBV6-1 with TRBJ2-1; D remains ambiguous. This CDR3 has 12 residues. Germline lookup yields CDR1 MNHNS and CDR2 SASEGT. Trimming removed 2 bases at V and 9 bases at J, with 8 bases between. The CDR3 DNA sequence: TGTGCCAGCAGTGAATGGGTGTTTGAGCAGTTCTTC. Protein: CASSEWVFEQFF.

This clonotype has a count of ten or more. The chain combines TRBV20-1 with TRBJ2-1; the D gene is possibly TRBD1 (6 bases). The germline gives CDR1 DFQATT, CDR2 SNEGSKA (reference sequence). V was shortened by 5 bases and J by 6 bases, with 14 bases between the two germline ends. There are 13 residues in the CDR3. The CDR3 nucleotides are TGCAGTGCTGGGGGCCAGGGCTCCAATGAGCAGTTCTTC. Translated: CSAGGQGSNEQFF.

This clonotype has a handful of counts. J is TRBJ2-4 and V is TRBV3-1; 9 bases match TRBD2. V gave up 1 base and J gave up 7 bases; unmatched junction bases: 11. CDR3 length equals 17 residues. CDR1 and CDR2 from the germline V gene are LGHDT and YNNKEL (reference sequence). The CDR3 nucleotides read TGTGCCAGCAGCCAAGGAACCGGCGGGAGGGCCGTGAACATTCAGTACTTC. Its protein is CASSQGTGGRAVNIQYF.

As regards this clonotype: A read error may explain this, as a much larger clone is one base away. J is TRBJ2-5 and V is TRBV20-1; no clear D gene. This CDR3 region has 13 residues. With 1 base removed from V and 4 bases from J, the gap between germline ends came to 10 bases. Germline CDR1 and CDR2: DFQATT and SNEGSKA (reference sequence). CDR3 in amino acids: CSARGGSRETQYF. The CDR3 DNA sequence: TGCAGTGCTAGAGGAGGCAGCCGAGAGACCCAGTACTTC.

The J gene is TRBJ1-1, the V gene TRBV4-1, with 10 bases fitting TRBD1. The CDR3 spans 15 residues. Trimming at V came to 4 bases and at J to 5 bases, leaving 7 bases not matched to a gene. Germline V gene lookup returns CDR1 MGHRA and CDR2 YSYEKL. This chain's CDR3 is CASSPGTGVSTEAFF. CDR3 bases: TGCGCCAGCAGCCCCGGGACAGGGGTTAGTACTGAAGCTTTCTTT.